Presented here are 29 T cell receptor beta chains from one specimen sequenced in a study of CD8 T cells in ankylosing spondylitis. TCRdb independently ran MiXCR on the 5' RACE reads; one entry per CDR3 protein. The table has about 250,000 distinct CDR3 sequences, 20% to 30% seen once. Sequencing was done on a sample of blood, either unsorted or a sorted T cell fraction (not recorded which). The receptors here all came from a male donor with ankylosing spondylitis or in good health (not recorded which).

The chain recombines TRBV20-1 with TRBJ2-7; no clear D. The V end was cut by 5 bases, the J end by 1 base, with 12 bases between. CDR1 and CDR2 from the germline V gene are DFQATT and SNEGSKA (reference sequence). There are 13 residues in the CDR3. CDR3 bases: TGCAGTGCTCTGTGGCGCAGTTCCTACGAGCAGTACTTC. Protein sequence: CSALWRSSYEQYF.

Of note for this clonotype: The CDR3 end shows no conserved phenylalanine or tryptophan, and so a read error is likely. The V call is TRBV12-3 or TRBV12-4, the J call TRBJ1-3, with D perhaps TRBD1 (5 bases). CDR3 length equals 14 residues. Trimming took 3 bases from V and 2 from J, leaving 8 bases between them. CDR3 residues: CASSLSGTGNTIYS. The CDR3, as DNA: TGTGCCAGCAGTTTGTCAGGGACTGGAAACACCATATATTCT.

This clonotype came up many times. The chain recombines TRBV5-1 with TRBJ2-5; no reliable D call. Germline loops: CDR1 SGHRS, CDR2 YFSETQ. The CDR3 covers 16 residues. The germline V and J ends were trimmed by 0 bases and 4 bases, with 16 bases remaining between them. CDR3 sequence reads: CASSLAGFRLRETQYF. In DNA form, the CDR3 reads TGCGCCAGCAGCTTGGCCGGCTTTAGGTTGCGAGAGACCCAGTACTTC.

The chain's CDR3 is CASGDRVGSGANVLTF. The CDR3 DNA reads as TGTGCCAGCGGAGACAGGGTAGGCTCTGGGGCCAACGTCCTGACTTTC. The chain couples TRBV12-3 or TRBV12-4 to TRBJ2-6, with TRBD1 identical over 7 bases. The CDR3 contains 16 residues. The J segment lost 0 bases and the V segment lost 8 bases, leaving 7 bases of the junction unmatched.

This clonotype was detected many times. The chain uses TRBV24-1 and TRBJ2-1; perhaps D is TRBD1 or TRBD2 (5 bases each). Looked up from germline, CDR1 is KGHDR and CDR2 is SFDVKD. The CDR3 sequence is 14 residues long. The germline V and J ends were trimmed by 1 base and 10 bases, with 13 bases remaining between them. CDR3 in DNA: TGTGCCACCAGTGATTTTGCCGAGGGGAAGGAGCAGTTCTTC. Translation: CATSDFAEGKEQFF.

This clonotype was recorded a few times. The chain has TRBV20-1 and TRBJ2-2; D is ambiguous. CDR1 is DFQATT and CDR2 is SNEGSKA in the germline V gene (reference sequence). The V end lost 3 bases, the J end lost 6 bases, and 20 bases lay between the germline ends. The CDR3 loop spans 16 amino acids. Here the CDR3 reads CSASKIAASSAGELFF. The CDR3 DNA reads as TGCAGTGCTAGTAAGATCGCGGCGTCCTCGGCCGGGGAGCTGTTTTTT.

This clonotype has ten or more counts. V is TRBV20-1 and J is TRBJ2-7; weak D call: TRBD2 (5 bases). CDR1 and CDR2 (germline): DFQATT, SNEGSKA (reference sequence). CDR3 length: 14 residues. V lost 3 bases and J 0 bases, leaving 12 bases between the germline ends. CDR3 in amino acids: CSARRVPSSYEQYF. DNA for the CDR3: TGCAGTGCTAGGAGGGTCCCTAGCTCCTACGAGCAGTACTTC.

The gene calls are TRBV12-3 or TRBV12-4 and TRBJ2-3, with unresolved D. The CDR3 has 14 residues. The V and J ends lost 3 bases and 2 bases respectively, with 9 bases between them. Here the CDR3 reads CASSFFETTDTQYF. The CDR3, as DNA: TGTGCCAGCAGTTTCTTCGAAACCACAGATACGCAGTATTTT.

The V and J genes are TRBV20-1 and TRBJ2-5, with D possibly matching TRBD1 (5 bases). V shed 5 bases and J shed 0 bases, with 13 bases lying between them. CDR3 size: 14 residues. Per the germline V gene, CDR1 is DFQATT and CDR2 is SNEGSKA (reference sequence). The DNA of the CDR3 is TGCAGTGCTGAACAGGATGCGTACCAAGAGACCCAGTACTTC. It specifies CSAEQDAYQETQYF.

CDR3 bases: TGTGCCATCAGTAACATGGGGGGGGGGCGAGATTCACCCCTCCACTTT. It encodes CAISNMGGGRDSPLHF. The V and J genes are TRBV10-3 and TRBJ1-6, with D maybe TRBD1 (6 bases). The CDR3 spans 16 residues. Deletions cut 5 bases from V and 8 bases from J, with 19 bases between. CDR1 and CDR2 (germline): ENHRY, SYGVKD.

The chain joins TRBV20-1 to TRBJ2-7; D remains unclear. The CDR3 has 13 residues. Germline-derived CDR1 and CDR2 are DFQATT and SNEGSKA (reference sequence). V lost 1 base, J lost 2 bases, and 9 bases lay in between. The CDR3: CSARAQLTYEQYF. CDR3 nucleotides: TGCAGTGCTAGAGCACAACTAACCTACGAGCAGTACTTC.

The chain has TRBV29-1 and TRBJ2-5, with 12 bases that match TRBD1. V was clipped by 7 bases and J by 4 bases; unmatched bases: 4. Germline CDR1 is SQVTM and CDR2 is ANQGSEA. The CDR3 is 13 residues long. In DNA, the CDR3 is TGCAGCGCCGGGACAGGGGGCTTAGAGACCCAGTACTTC. This translates into CSAGTGGLETQYF.

This clonotype was detected many times. This chain links TRBV7-9 with TRBJ1-2, with TRBD1 as a possible D gene (6 bases). With 5 bases removed from V and 8 bases from J, the gap between germline ends came to 18 bases. CDR1 is SEHNR and CDR2 is FQNEAQ in the germline V gene (reference sequence). This CDR3 region has 14 residues. The CDR3, as DNA: TGTGCCAGCAGCCTCGGCCGGGACACAGTCGGCTACACCTTC. The encoded protein is CASSLGRDTVGYTF.

Here the CDR3 reads CASSPGQAETQYF. DNA of the CDR3: TGTGCCAGCTCCCCAGGACAGGCGGAGACCCAGTACTTC. The chain carries TRBV18 and TRBJ2-5, with 7 nucleotides matching TRBD1. Looked up from germline, CDR1 is KGHSH and CDR2 is LQKENI. The CDR3 has 13 residues. V lost 6 bases and J lost 5; bases outside the gene matches: 6.

This clonotype was seen repeatedly, ten times or more. The V call is TRBV28, the J call TRBJ2-7, with D possibly being TRBD1 or TRBD2 (5 bases each). V was cut by 4 bases and J by 2 bases, with 15 bases left in between. This CDR3 contains 15 residues. From germline, CDR1 is MDHEN and CDR2 SYDVKM. The CDR3 region is CASSSLGTLAYEQYF. The CDR3 bases are TGTGCCAGCAGTTCCTTGGGGACCCTTGCCTACGAGCAGTACTTC.

This clonotype was seen many times. The chain links TRBV29-1 to TRBJ1-5; D gene uncertain. CDR3 length: 13 residues. The V end was cut by 4 bases, the J end by 7 bases, with 14 bases between. CDR1 is SQVTM and CDR2 is ANQGSEA in the germline V gene. The DNA for the CDR3 is TGCAGCGTTGTCCCCCGTGTGGGACAGCCCCAGCATTTT. Translating gives CSVVPRVGQPQHF.

This clonotype was recorded many times. The J gene is TRBJ2-1, the V gene TRBV11-2; D is tentatively TRBD1 or TRBD2 (5 bases each). The CDR3 is made up of 15 amino acids. Germline CDR1 and CDR2: SGHAT and FQNNGV. V shed 5 bases and J shed 0 bases, with 11 bases lying between them. DNA of the CDR3: TGTGCCAGCAGCGACCGGGACCGCTCCTACAATGAGCAGTTCTTC. Translated, it gives CASSDRDRSYNEQFF.

V gene TRBV20-1 combines with J gene TRBJ2-5; 10 positions match TRBD2. The V gene end was trimmed by 2 bases and the J gene end by 5 bases; junction bases not matched to a gene: 14. The CDR3 has 17 amino acids. Germline V gives CDR1 DFQATT, CDR2 SNEGSKA (reference sequence). The CDR3 sequence: CSARPSGGASFGETQYF. The CDR3 DNA follows: TGCAGTGCTAGACCCAGCGGGGGGGCCTCGTTTGGGGAGACCCAGTACTTC.

Only one count was recorded for this clonotype. The J gene is TRBJ2-5, the V gene TRBV7-2; 9 bases line up with TRBD2. The germline V gene has CDR1 SGHTA and CDR2 FQGNSA. The CDR3 is 16 amino acids. V was clipped by 5 bases and J by 1 base; unmatched bases: 8. The CDR3 DNA reads TGTGCCAGCAGCCCATGGCTAGCGGGACTCCAAGAGACCCAGTACTTC. The encoded protein is CASSPWLAGLQETQYF. Together with reference TRBV7-2 and TRBJ2-5, the CDR3 gives the full variable domain: GAGVSQSPSNKVTEKGKDVELRCDPISGHTALYWYRQSLGQGLEFLIYFQGNSAPDKSGLPSDRFSAERTGGSVSTLTIQRTQQEDSAVYLCASSPWLAGLQETQYFGPGTRLLVL.

The V and J genes are TRBV2 and TRBJ2-7; D ambiguous. The CDR3 runs 11 residues. Germline loops: CDR1 SNHLY, CDR2 FYNNEI. Trimming took 1 base from V and 9 from J, leaving 7 bases between them. CDR3 sequence: CASSEGPWQYF. CDR3 nucleotides: TGTGCCAGCAGTGAAGGTCCGTGGCAGTACTTC.

The sample holds a few counts of this clonotype. This rearrangement joins TRBV4-2 to TRBJ2-5; TRBD2 matches 13 bases. The CDR3 has 17 amino acids. After removal of 1 base from V and 0 bases from J, the junction contained 2 bases not matched to a gene. Germline CDR1 and CDR2: LGHNA and YNFKEQ. Here the CDR3 reads CASSQGTSGGDQETQYF. The CDR3 DNA is TGTGCCAGCAGCCAAGGGACTAGCGGGGGAGACCAAGAGACCCAGTACTTC.

This clonotype appeared a few times. The V gene is TRBV6-1, the J gene TRBJ1-1; 8 bases map to TRBD1. The length of the CDR3 is 15 residues. Trimming removed 8 bases from V and 0 bases from J; junction bases left unmatched: 8. Germline V lookup: CDR1 MNHNS, CDR2 SASEGT. CDR3 DNA sequence: TGTGCCAGCCACGGGACAGGCATTATGAACACTGAAGCTTTCTTT. This translates into CASHGTGIMNTEAFF.

The sample holds many counts of this clonotype. This CDR3 is CASSSHREIPYEQYF. CDR3 DNA: TGTGCCAGCAGTTCCCACAGGGAAATACCCTACGAGCAGTACTTC. This chain links TRBV6-5 with TRBJ2-7; maybe TRBD1 (6 bases). V was shortened by 4 bases and J by 2 bases, with 15 bases between the two germline ends. Germline lookup yields CDR1 MNHEY and CDR2 SVGAGI. The CDR3 sequence is 15 residues long.

This clonotype was observed a few times. CDR3 amino acids: CSARVNAPGELFF. The CDR3, as DNA: TGCAGTGCTAGAGTCAACGCGCCCGGGGAGCTGTTTTTT. The J gene is TRBJ2-2, the V gene TRBV20-1; the D is unclear. The CDR3 sequence is 13 residues long. V was cut by 1 base and J by 6 bases, with 9 bases left in between. In germline, CDR1 is DFQATT, CDR2 SNEGSKA (reference sequence).

In its sample, this clonotype was seen many times. The chain employs TRBV6-1 and TRBJ2-3, with TRBD2 as a possible D gene (5 bases). CDR3 length: 15 residues. Germline CDR1 MNHNS, CDR2 SASEGT. V gave up 3 bases and J gave up 0 bases, with 10 bases separating them. This chain's CDR3 is CASSDRGHSTDTQYF. The CDR3 coding sequence is TGTGCCAGCAGTGACCGGGGTCATAGCACAGATACGCAGTATTTT.

This clonotype came up a few times. The chain links TRBV20-1 to TRBJ2-5; D tentatively fits TRBD1 or TRBD2 (5 bases each). Germline CDR1 DFQATT, CDR2 SNEGSKA (reference sequence). The CDR3 is 15 residues long. Trimming took off 5 bases at V and 5 bases at J, with 21 bases between the two ends. The CDR3 reads CSAWRGIQGGETQYF. The CDR3 region has the DNA TGCAGTGCTTGGCGCGGAATTCAGGGCGGGGAGACCCAGTACTTC.

With respect to this clonotype: With a much larger clone just one base away, this may be a read error. V is TRBV6-5 and J is TRBJ2-1, with D perhaps TRBD2 (6 bases). This CDR3 has 17 amino acids. Germline V lookup: CDR1 MNHEY, CDR2 SVGAGI. With 4 bases removed from V and 7 bases from J, the gap between germline ends came to 23 bases. The CDR3 region is CASSFPGTGGRWNEQFF. The CDR3 nucleotides read TGTGCCAGCAGTTTCCCCGGGACTGGCGGTCGATGGAATGAGCAGTTCTTC.

Only a few counts were recorded for this clonotype. This chain uses TRBV6-5 with TRBJ2-1, with TRBD1 identical over 9 bases. This CDR3 is built from 12 residues. Trimming at V came to 8 bases and at J to 9 bases, leaving 5 bases not matched to a gene. Germline lookup yields CDR1 MNHEY and CDR2 SVGAGI. CDR3 amino acids: CASGTGGGEQFF. The CDR3 region has the DNA TGTGCCAGCGGAACAGGGGGCGGTGAGCAGTTCTTC.

The V gene is TRBV28, the J gene TRBJ2-7; 10 nucleotides align to TRBD1. The V and J ends lost 8 bases and 3 bases, in that order; junction bases with no gene match: 7. CDR1 and CDR2 from the germline V gene are MDHEN and SYDVKM. The CDR3 is 14 residues long. The CDR3: CASWRGQGIYEQYF. CDR3 nucleotide sequence: TGTGCCAGCTGGCGGGGACAGGGGATCTACGAGCAGTACTTC.